The 30 T cell receptor beta chains presented below share a single source sample, sequenced in a study of cytomegalovirus exposure and HLA in healthy donors. Primers for the PCR totalled 60 Vbeta and 13 Jbeta. The assay was immunoSEQ multiplex PCR, and TCRdb's table has in-frame clones only and misses some. In the table there are 250,000 to 350,000 clones, roughly 90% of which are singletons. Sequencing was performed on PBMCs. These receptor sequences come from a woman under 30 in good health and CMV-seronegative.

The rearrangement joins TRBV5-1 to TRBJ2-7; TRBD2 aligns across 7 bases. V was pared by 0 bases and J by 2 bases, with 20 bases of the junction left unmatched. The CDR3 consists of 20 residues. Germline V gives CDR1 SGHRS, CDR2 YFSETQ. The CDR3 region has the DNA TGCGCCAGCAGCTTGGAGGCTAGCGGCACCTTCTCCCAAGCGGCCTACGAGCAGTACTTC. This codes for CASSLEASGTFSQAAYEQYF.

The V and J genes are TRBV6-6 and TRBJ2-5; D perhaps matches TRBD2 (6 bases). The CDR3 covers 16 residues. Germline-derived CDR1 and CDR2 are MNHNY and SVGAGI (reference sequence). V lost 0 bases and J lost 3, with 14 bases in between. DNA for the CDR3: TGTGCCAGCAGTTACTCGACCGGGGGTGCAAAAGAGACCCAGTACTTC. Protein sequence: CASSYSTGGAKETQYF.

The J gene is TRBJ2-3, the V gene TRBV4-1; D perhaps matches TRBD1 (6 bases). This CDR3 is built from 15 residues. V lost 3 bases and J lost 2, with 12 bases in between. Germline V gives CDR1 MGHRA, CDR2 YSYEKL. The CDR3 loop is CASSHPMGATDTQYF. CDR3 DNA: TGCGCCAGCAGCCATCCTATGGGGGCCACAGATACGCAGTATTTT.

The V gene is TRBV4-2, the J gene TRBJ2-7; possible D gene TRBD2, 6 bases. Germline V gene data show CDR1 as LGHNA and CDR2 as YNFKEQ. The CDR3 is 14 amino acids. V was pared by 4 bases and J by 0 bases, with 10 bases between. CDR3 coding DNA: TGTGCCAGCAGCCGGGAGGTTAGCTCCTACGAGCAGTACTTC. Translation: CASSREVSSYEQYF.

This chain joins TRBV2 and TRBJ1-1; D unclear. Trimming removed 7 bases at V and 0 bases at J, with 6 bases between. The germline V gene encodes CDR1 SNHLY and CDR2 FYNNEI. This CDR3 has 12 amino acids. The CDR3 nucleotides read TGTGCCAGCAAACAGTTGAACACTGAAGCTTTCTTT. Translated, it gives CASKQLNTEAFF.

This rearrangement joins TRBV5-1 to TRBJ2-7, with TRBD1 identical over 7 bases. The CDR3 spans 16 residues. Trimming at V came to 0 bases and at J to 3 bases, leaving 9 bases not matched to a gene. Germline V gene sequence: CDR1 SGHRS, CDR2 YFSETQ. Here the CDR3 reads CASSLAGTARYYEQYF. DNA for the CDR3: TGCGCCAGCAGCTTGGCGGGGACAGCTCGCTACTACGAGCAGTACTTC. Supplemented by reference TRBV5-1 and TRBJ2-7, the full variable domain reads KAGVTQTPRYLIKTRGQQVTLSCSPISGHRSVSWYQQTPGQGLQFLFEYFSETQRNKGNFPGRFSGRQFSNSRSEMNVSTLELGDSALYLCASSLAGTARYYEQYFGPGTRLTVT.

The chain links TRBV5-1 to TRBJ2-3; 11 nucleotides align to TRBD2. CDR1 is SGHRS and CDR2 is YFSETQ in the germline V gene. Trimming took 2 bases from V and 0 from J; bases not matched to a gene: 11. The CDR3 has 19 amino acids. CDR3 sequence reads: CASSFGLAGGPRSTDTQYF. CDR3 sequence (DNA): TGCGCCAGCAGCTTCGGCCTAGCGGGGGGTCCCAGAAGCACAGATACGCAGTATTTT.

This chain links TRBV6-6 with TRBJ2-4; 10 bases agree with TRBD1. Germline V gene data show CDR1 as MNHNY and CDR2 as SVGAGI (reference sequence). V was clipped by 2 bases and J by 9 bases; unmatched bases: 4. This CDR3 contains 14 residues. The CDR3 region has the DNA TGTGCCAGCAGTTACCAGGGACAGGGGTCCATTCAGTACTTC. It translates to CASSYQGQGSIQYF.

V gene TRBV5-1 combines with J gene TRBJ2-2, with 9 positions matching TRBD2. V lost 5 bases and J lost 1; bases outside the gene matches: 3. The germline V gene has CDR1 SGHRS and CDR2 YFSETQ. The CDR3 runs to 15 residues. The DNA for the CDR3 is TGCGCCAGCAGACTAGCGGGCGGGAACACCGGGGAGCTGTTTTTT. Its translation is CASRLAGGNTGELFF.

The chain combines TRBV6-5 with TRBJ1-1; D uncertain. CDR3 length equals 11 residues. The V gene's germline CDR1 is MNHEY and CDR2 SVGAGI. V dropped 0 bases and J dropped 7 bases, with 3 bases sitting between them. The CDR3, as DNA: TGTGCCAGCAGTTACTCCGGTGAAGCTTTCTTT. Translation: CASSYSGEAFF.

Points on this clone: The identical CDR3 is also encoded by other nucleotide sequences in the sample. The chain uses TRBV2 and TRBJ1-5; 11 bases line up with TRBD1. The trim removed 1 base at V and 6 bases at J, leaving 2 bases unmatched. The germline gives CDR1 SNHLY, CDR2 FYNNEI. This CDR3 comprises 15 residues. Written as DNA, the CDR3 is TGTGCCAGCAGTGAAGAGGGACAGGGGGTTCAGCCCCAGCATTTT. Translated, it gives CASSEEGQGVQPQHF.

The chain uses TRBV5-1 and TRBJ2-1, with D perhaps matching TRBD2 (6 bases). This CDR3 comprises 16 residues. Per the germline V gene, CDR1 is SGHRS and CDR2 is YFSETQ. The V end lost 0 bases, the J end lost 4 bases, and 14 bases lay between the germline ends. The CDR3 DNA reads as TGCGCCAGCAGCTTGGCATCGGGGGTGTCGTACAATGAGCAGTTCTTC. Translating gives CASSLASGVSYNEQFF.

The chain has TRBV27 and TRBJ1-3; no definite D call. The CDR3 loop spans 14 amino acids. Germline V gene data show CDR1 as MNHEY and CDR2 as SMNVEV (reference sequence). The germline V and J ends were trimmed by 7 bases and 2 bases, with 12 bases remaining between them. The CDR3 nucleotides are TGTGCCAGCAAGGTTGAGGGTGCTGGAAACACCATATATTTT. Translated: CASKVEGAGNTIYF.

A single count supports this clone. This chain connects TRBV5-1 to TRBJ2-5; possible D gene TRBD2, 6 bases. Germline V lookup: CDR1 SGHRS, CDR2 YFSETQ. V shed 4 bases and J shed 4 bases, with 23 bases lying between them. This CDR3 contains 17 residues. The CDR3, as DNA: TGCGCCAGCAGCCTGGGACTGAACAACCTAGGCGGAGAGACCCAGTACTTC. Protein product: CASSLGLNNLGGETQYF.

This rearrangement joins TRBV2 to TRBJ2-7; TRBD2 aligns across 12 bases. V shed 8 bases, J shed 2 bases, and the junction held 7 bases outside the gene matches. Germline CDR1 is SNHLY and CDR2 is FYNNEI. The CDR3 covers 15 residues. The CDR3 sequence is CASRYRTSGAYEQYF. In DNA, the CDR3 is TGTGCCAGCCGGTATAGGACTAGCGGGGCCTACGAGCAGTACTTC.

The chain carries TRBV18 and TRBJ1-2; 9 bases match TRBD1. The CDR3 consists of 14 residues. The V segment lost 6 bases and the J segment 3 bases; nucleotides outside the gene matches: 5. CDR1 is KGHSH, CDR2 LQKENI, per germline. CDR3 amino acids: CASSSDRGDYGYTF. The CDR3 coding sequence is TGTGCCAGCTCCTCCGACAGGGGGGACTATGGCTACACCTTC. Full variable domain (rest looked up from reference TRBV18 and TRBJ1-2): NAGVMQNPRHLVRRRGQEARLRCSPMKGHSHVYWYRQLPEEGLKFMVYLQKENIIDESGMPKERFSAEFPKEGPSILRIQQVVRGDSAAYFCASSSDRGDYGYTFGSGTRLTVV.

The chain joins TRBV5-1 to TRBJ2-3, with 8 positions matching TRBD1. The V gene end was trimmed by 3 bases and the J gene end by 3 bases; junction bases not matched to a gene: 3. This CDR3 comprises 14 residues. Per germline, CDR1 SGHRS and CDR2 YFSETQ. The CDR3 region is CASSYRGSTDTQYF. CDR3 nucleotides: TGCGCCAGCAGCTACAGGGGGTCGACAGATACGCAGTATTTT.

CDR3 DNA: TGTGCCAGCAGCTCGACAGGGTGGGGCGAGCAGTACTTC. Amino acids: CASSSTGWGEQYF. The chain employs TRBV7-9 and TRBJ2-7, with TRBD1 matching 7 bases. Looked up from germline, CDR1 is SEHNR and CDR2 is FQNEAQ (reference sequence). With 4 bases clipped from V and 6 bases from J, the junction kept 6 bases outside the gene matches. This CDR3 has 13 residues. The full variable domain, in which reference TRBV7-9 and TRBJ2-7 provide the parts outside the CDR3, is DTGVSQNPRHKITKRGQNVTFRCDPISEHNRLYWYRQTLGQGPEFLTYFQNEAQLEKSRLLSDRFSAERPKGSFSTLEIQRTEQGDSAMYLCASSSTGWGEQYFGPGTRLTVT.

The J gene is TRBJ2-1, the V gene TRBV5-1; 11 bases agree with TRBD2. V lost 2 bases, J lost 4 bases, and 8 bases stayed unmatched. Germline V gene data show CDR1 as SGHRS and CDR2 as YFSETQ. The CDR3 covers 17 residues. CDR3 nucleotides: TGCGCCAGCAGCTTAGGCGGGACTAGCGGTGCATACAATGAGCAGTTCTTC. It yields the protein CASSLGGTSGAYNEQFF.

V and J are TRBV9 and TRBJ2-4; no clear D gene. This CDR3 has 16 residues. The V and J ends lost 3 bases and 0 bases respectively, with 13 bases between them. Germline V gives CDR1 SGDLS, CDR2 YYNGEE. In DNA, the CDR3 is TGTGCCAGCAGCGCGACACCTTATCTAGCCAAAAACATTCAGTACTTC. It is translated as CASSATPYLAKNIQYF.

The chain has TRBV27 and TRBJ2-5; 8 bases match TRBD1. The assigned J gene may be wrong: the sequence end matches TRBJ2-7 better. Germline-derived CDR1 and CDR2 are MNHEY and SMNVEV (reference sequence). The CDR3 is made up of 16 amino acids. CDR3: CASSFNRLDRGYEQYF. CDR3 coding DNA: TGTGCCAGCAGTTTTAATAGGTTAGACAGGGGCTACGAGCAGTACTTC.

V and J are TRBV6-1 and TRBJ1-5, with TRBD1 identical over 7 bases. This CDR3 is 14 amino acids long. Germline V gives CDR1 MNHNS, CDR2 SASEGT. V trimming: 6 bases; J trimming: 5 bases; junction bases outside the gene matches: 7. This chain's CDR3 is CASSLTGPDQPQHF. The DNA of the CDR3 is TGTGCCAGCAGCTTGACAGGGCCGGATCAGCCCCAGCATTTT.

The rearrangement links TRBV14 to TRBJ2-7; weak D call: TRBD2 (5 bases). The assigned J gene may be wrong: the sequence end matches TRBJ2-1 better. Germline V lookup: CDR1 SGHDN, CDR2 FVKESK. This CDR3 is 12 amino acids long. CDR3 DNA sequence: TGTGCCAGCAGCCAAGGCAGGAGGGAGCAGTTCTTC. Translating it yields CASSQGRREQFF.

The V and J genes are TRBV9 and TRBJ1-2; 8 nucleotides agree with TRBD1. CDR1 is SGDLS, CDR2 YYNGEE, per germline. V lost 1 base and J lost 1; bases outside the gene matches: 6. CDR3 length equals 16 residues. CDR3 region: CASSVLAQGDNYGYTF. For the CDR3, the DNA is TGTGCCAGCAGCGTACTAGCACAGGGGGATAACTATGGCTACACCTTC.

The chain combines TRBV9 with TRBJ2-5; TRBD2 might be the D (5 bases). This CDR3 has 16 amino acids. Germline CDR1 SGDLS, CDR2 YYNGEE. With 0 bases removed from V and 4 bases from J, the gap between germline ends came to 16 bases. The CDR3 DNA is TGTGCCAGCAGCGTAGAGTCAAGTACAGCGGTAGAGACCCAGTACTTC. Its translation is CASSVESSTAVETQYF.

This clone has only a few counts. The chain uses TRBV6-1 and TRBJ2-3, with D perhaps TRBD2 (6 bases). The V end was cut by 3 bases, the J end by 0 bases, with 10 bases between. Germline assignment: CDR1 MNHNS and CDR2 SASEGT. This CDR3 is 15 amino acids long. In DNA form, the CDR3 reads TGTGCCAGCAGTGAGTTTAGCGGTAGCACAGATACGCAGTATTTT. This sequence encodes CASSEFSGSTDTQYF.

The chain's CDR3 is CASSMTGRRIYGYTF. CDR3 nucleotides: TGTGCCAGTAGTATGACGGGTCGGAGGATTTATGGCTACACCTTC. The chain employs TRBV19 and TRBJ1-2; D gene unclear. This CDR3 has 15 residues. V lost 3 bases to trimming and J lost 5 bases, with 16 bases between them. Germline V lookup: CDR1 LNHDA, CDR2 SQIVND (reference sequence). Complete variable domain (other parts from reference TRBV19 and TRBJ1-2): DGGITQSPKYLFRKEGQNVTLSCEQNLNHDAMYWYRQDPGQGLRLIYYSQIVNDFQKGDIAEGYSVSREKKESFPLTVTSAQKNPTAFYLCASSMTGRRIYGYTFGSGTRLTVV.

The gene calls are TRBV7-2 and TRBJ2-5; 11 bases agree with TRBD2. V trimming: 5 bases; J trimming: 5 bases; junction bases outside the gene matches: 10. CDR1 is SGHTA, CDR2 FQGNSA, per germline. The CDR3 extends over 16 amino acids. The CDR3 DNA is TGTGCCAGCAGCACTTTAGCGGGGGGGCTTTTTGAGACCCAGTACTTC. Translated: CASSTLAGGLFETQYF.

The V gene is TRBV29-1, the J gene TRBJ1-1; D might be TRBD1 (6 bases). The CDR3 is 13 amino acids. Trimming removed 6 bases at V and 6 bases at J, with 17 bases between. Germline V gives CDR1 SQVTM, CDR2 ANQGSEA. Written as DNA, the CDR3 is TGCAGCGTAGATACCAGGGGCGACGCTGAAGCTTTCTTT. The encoded protein is CSVDTRGDAEAFF.

The V gene is TRBV7-8, the J gene TRBJ1-4, with unresolved D. Germline V CDR1 and CDR2: SGHVS, FQNEAQ. This CDR3 is 14 amino acids long. V was shortened by 1 base and J by 4 bases, with 7 bases between the two germline ends. The CDR3 loop is CASSLGALNEKLFF. The CDR3, as DNA: TGTGCCAGCAGCTTAGGGGCCCTTAATGAAAAACTGTTTTTT.